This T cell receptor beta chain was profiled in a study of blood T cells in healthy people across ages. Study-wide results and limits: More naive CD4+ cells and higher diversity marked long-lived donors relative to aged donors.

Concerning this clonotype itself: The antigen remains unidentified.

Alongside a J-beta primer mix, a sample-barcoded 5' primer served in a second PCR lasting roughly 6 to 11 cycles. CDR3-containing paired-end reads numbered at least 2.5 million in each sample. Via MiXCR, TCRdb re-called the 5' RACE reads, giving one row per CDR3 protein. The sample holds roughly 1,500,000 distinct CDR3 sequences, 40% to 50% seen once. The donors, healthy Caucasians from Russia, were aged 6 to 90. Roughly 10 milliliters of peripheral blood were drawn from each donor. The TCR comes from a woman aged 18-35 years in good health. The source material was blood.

The DNA of the CDR3 is TGCGCCAGCAGCCGGGGGGTACTAGCGGGAGTACGCAAAGAGACCCAGTACTTC. Translated: CASSRGVLAGVRKETQYF. The chain recombines TRBV4-1 with TRBJ2-5; 11 bases align to TRBD2. The junction had 13 bases not matched to a gene; V was cut back by 4 bases and J by 3 bases. The CDR3 spans 18 residues. Germline V CDR1 and CDR2: MGHRA, YSYEKL.